This entry lists 32 T cell receptor beta chains sequenced from one sample in a study of neurological immune-mediated disorders. TCRdb reprocessed the 5' RACE reads with MiXCR, giving one entry per CDR3 protein. The profile shows around 18,000 distinct CDR3 sequences, about a fifth of them singletons. The sequencing sample was made of PBMCs. The receptors stem from a man aged 50 or older in good health.

This clonotype was counted ten times or more. The chain recombines TRBV5-6 with TRBJ2-1; perhaps TRBD2 as D (7 bases). The CDR3 loop spans 13 amino acids. Looked up from germline, CDR1 is SGHDT and CDR2 is YYEEEE. Deletions cut 8 bases from V and 6 bases from J, with 15 bases between. In DNA form, the CDR3 reads TGTGCCAGGACCCGGAGGGGGGGCAATGAGCAGTTCTTC. It is translated as CARTRRGGNEQFF.

The chain employs TRBV12-3 or TRBV12-4 and TRBJ2-3, with D possibly matching TRBD2 (5 bases). Trimming stripped 6 bases from V and 1 base from J, with 17 bases between. The CDR3 sequence is 16 residues long. CDR3 nucleotide sequence: TGTGCCAGCAGCCCCTTGGGGAGCCGTCGCACAGATACGCAGTATTTT. Translating it yields CASSPLGSRRTDTQYF.

At least ten counts were recorded for this clonotype. The chain employs TRBV4-3 and TRBJ2-7, with a weak D call TRBD1 (5 bases). The CDR3 totals 17 residues. V lost 4 bases and J lost 4, with 23 bases in between. Germline V lookup: CDR1 LGHNA, CDR2 YSLEER. CDR3 nucleotides: TGCGCCAGCAGCCGCCGAAGGGGTCTAGGGGAATCGTACGAGCAGTACTTC. This gives the protein CASSRRRGLGESYEQYF.

This clonotype was detected many times. This chain connects TRBV6-2 or TRBV6-3 to TRBJ1-4; D gene unclear. The V gene's germline CDR1 is MNHEY and CDR2 SVGEGT. The CDR3 loop spans 15 amino acids. The V end was cut by 6 bases, the J end by 0 bases, with 11 bases between. The CDR3 loop reads CASSHWSATNEKLFF. The CDR3 region has the DNA TGTGCCAGCAGCCACTGGAGTGCAACTAATGAAAAACTGTTTTTT.

The rearrangement joins TRBV5-5 to TRBJ2-7, with D possibly being TRBD1 (6 bases). CDR3 size: 14 residues. V was trimmed by 1 base and J by 2 bases, leaving 10 bases between them. CDR1 SGHKS and CDR2 YYEKEE come from the germline V gene (reference sequence). The DNA of the CDR3 is TGTGCCAGCAGCTTGACTAACAGGGCCTACGAGCAGTACTTC. This codes for CASSLTNRAYEQYF.

This clonotype was observed at least ten times. A junction end diverges from the germline sequence, so it may reflect a read error. The rearrangement uses TRBV7-2 and TRBJ2-1; TRBD2 matches 9 bases. Per germline, CDR1 SGHTA and CDR2 FQGNSA. The CDR3 totals 12 residues. The CDR3 DNA reads as TGTGCCAGCAGCCTAGCGGGATTCGAGCAGTTCTTC. This encodes CASSLAGFEQFF. The full variable domain, completed using reference TRBV7-2 and TRBJ2-1, is GAGVSQSPSNKVTEKGKDVELRCDPISGHTALYWYRQSLGQGLEFLIYFQGNSAPDKSGLPSDRFSAERTGGSVSTLTIQRTQQEDSAVYLCASSLAGFEQFFGPGTRLTVL.

This clonotype was counted at least ten times. The genes are TRBV6-6 and TRBJ2-7, with TRBD1 identical over 9 bases. J gave up 3 bases and V 0 bases, and 9 bases lay outside the gene matches. The CDR3 covers 17 residues. Germline V gene data show CDR1 as MNHNY and CDR2 as SVGAGI (reference sequence). As DNA, the CDR3 is TGTGCCAGCAGTTACTCTAAGGGACAGGGACAATACTACGAGCAGTACTTC. It translates to CASSYSKGQGQYYEQYF.

This chain uses TRBV7-2 with TRBJ2-1, with a tentative D call TRBD2 (5 bases). CDR3 length: 14 residues. The V gene's germline CDR1 is SGHTA and CDR2 FQGNSA. V lost 1 base and J lost 10, with 14 bases in between. The CDR3 sequence: CASSLGGPLPEQFF. For the CDR3, the DNA is TGTGCCAGCAGCTTAGGAGGGCCGCTCCCGGAGCAGTTCTTC.

By its share, this clonotype is medium-sized. This chain links TRBV29-1 with TRBJ2-5; TRBD2 matches 10 bases. V lost 4 bases and J lost 10; bases outside the gene matches: 6. CDR1 and CDR2 (germline): SQVTM, ANQGSEA. This CDR3 is built from 12 residues. The chain's CDR3 is CSVGGLASVQYF. The CDR3 coding sequence is TGCAGCGTTGGGGGACTAGCGAGCGTCCAGTACTTC.

This clonotype came up many times. The rearrangement links TRBV5-1 to TRBJ2-2; TRBD2 aligns across 10 bases. The V gene end was trimmed by 4 bases and the J gene end by 7 bases; junction bases not matched to a gene: 10. The CDR3 totals 16 residues. Germline V gene lookup returns CDR1 SGHRS and CDR2 YFSETQ. CDR3 in amino acids: CASSPGGTSVIGELFF. The CDR3, as DNA: TGCGCCAGCAGCCCGGGAGGGACTAGCGTGATCGGGGAGCTGTTTTTT.

This clonotype was counted ten times or more. The CDR3 DNA follows: TGTGCCATCAGTGAGTCGATGGGAGGGGGAGATACGCAGTATTTT. It encodes CAISESMGGGDTQYF. The rearrangement joins TRBV10-3 to TRBJ2-3; D is perhaps TRBD2 (7 bases). This CDR3 is built from 15 residues. Germline assignment: CDR1 ENHRY and CDR2 SYGVKD. V dropped 0 bases and J dropped 5 bases, with 12 bases sitting between them.

This clonotype was picked up many times. The chain couples TRBV10-3 to TRBJ2-2, with TRBD2 identical over 13 bases. Trimming removed 6 bases from V and 6 bases from J; junction bases left unmatched: 4. The CDR3 runs to 15 residues. Germline V gene lookup returns CDR1 ENHRY and CDR2 SYGVKD. CDR3 residues: CAIRGGLAGAGELFF. CDR3 DNA: TGTGCCATCAGGGGAGGACTAGCGGGAGCCGGGGAGCTGTTTTTT.

The chain has TRBV12-3 or TRBV12-4 and TRBJ2-5; possible D gene TRBD2, 5 bases. The CDR3 contains 14 residues. Trimming took 3 bases from V and 2 from J, leaving 10 bases between them. The CDR3 nucleotides read TGTGCCAGCAGTTTGAGGGAAGGGCAAGAGACCCAGTACTTC. This codes for CASSLREGQETQYF.

The table lists this clonotype with many counts. The CDR3 region is CSASAGTGVAFF. The CDR3 DNA follows: TGCAGTGCTAGCGCCGGGACAGGGGTTGCTTTCTTT. This chain uses TRBV20-1 with TRBJ1-1; 10 nucleotides match TRBD1. CDR1 is DFQATT and CDR2 is SNEGSKA in the germline V gene (reference sequence). The length of the CDR3 is 12 residues. Trimming at V came to 3 bases and at J to 11 bases, leaving 6 bases not matched to a gene.

This clonotype has just a few counts. The rearrangement joins TRBV7-3 to TRBJ1-2; tentative D call: TRBD1 (5 bases). Trimming shortened V by 8 bases and J by 6 bases, and 10 bases separated the two germline ends. Germline lookup yields CDR1 SGHTA and CDR2 FQGTGA. The CDR3 is 11 residues long. In nucleotides, the CDR3 is TGTGCCAGCGGGAAAGGGGATGGCTACACCTTC. Translation: CASGKGDGYTF. Using reference TRBV7-3 and TRBJ1-2 for the parts outside the CDR3, the full variable domain is GAGVSQTPSNKVTEKGKYVELRCDPISGHTALYWYRQSLGQGPEFLIYFQGTGAADDSGLPNDRFFAVRPEGSVSTLKIQRTERGDSAVYLCASGKGDGYTFGSGTRLTVV.

This clonotype has a count of ten or more. The chain has TRBV15 and TRBJ1-2; TRBD1 is a possible D gene (5 bases). Trimming took off 0 bases at V and 5 bases at J, with 16 bases between the two ends. Germline values: CDR1 LNHNV, CDR2 YYDKDF (reference sequence). The length of the CDR3 is 16 residues. The CDR3 nucleotides read TGTGCCACCAGCAGAGATCCTAGAGCAGGGTTTTATGGCTACACCTTC. Protein product: CATSRDPRAGFYGYTF.

This clonotype counts as medium-sized. The chain combines TRBV5-1 with TRBJ1-2; D not resolved. Germline values: CDR1 SGHRS, CDR2 YFSETQ. This CDR3 spans 11 amino acids. V was shortened by 5 bases and J by 5 bases, with 7 bases between the two germline ends. CDR3 DNA sequence: TGCGCCAGCAGTGAGGGATATGGCTACACCTTC. Its protein product is CASSEGYGYTF.

This clonotype was counted at least ten times. The chain employs TRBV3-1 and TRBJ2-2; 8 nucleotides line up with TRBD2. The germline V gene encodes CDR1 LGHDT and CDR2 YNNKEL (reference sequence). Trimming took 4 bases from V and 3 from J; bases not matched to a gene: 4. The CDR3 contains 15 residues. The CDR3, as DNA: TGTGCCAGCAGCCCGGGAGGGATATACACCGGGGAGCTGTTTTTT. Amino acid sequence: CASSPGGIYTGELFF.

The genes are TRBV18 and TRBJ1-2, with 10 bases matching TRBD1. V gave up 5 bases and J gave up 8 bases; unmatched junction bases: 5. CDR3 length: 13 residues. Germline CDR1 is KGHSH and CDR2 is LQKENI. The CDR3 spells CASSRQGAGGYTF. CDR3 DNA sequence: TGTGCCAGCTCAAGACAGGGGGCAGGAGGCTACACCTTC.

This clonotype was observed many times. The chain carries TRBV7-6 and TRBJ1-1, with D perhaps TRBD1 (6 bases). This CDR3 is 16 amino acids long. Trimming cost V 2 bases and J 3 bases, with 16 bases left between them. Germline V gene lookup returns CDR1 SGHVS and CDR2 FNYEAQ. The CDR3 DNA follows: TGTGCCAGCAGCTTATTACAGGGAGAATGGGACACTGAAGCTTTCTTT. This codes for CASSLLQGEWDTEAFF.

This clonotype turned up a few times. DNA for the CDR3: TGTGCCAGCAGTTGGGGGACAGGAGTTTACAATGAGCAGTTCTTC. This sequence encodes CASSWGTGVYNEQFF. The rearrangement links TRBV6-2 or TRBV6-3 to TRBJ2-1; 8 nucleotides align to TRBD1. The CDR3 has 15 amino acids. The V segment lost 4 bases and the J segment 4 bases; nucleotides outside the gene matches: 6. The V gene's germline CDR1 is MNHEY and CDR2 SVGEGT.

This clonotype was found a few times. The chain links TRBV5-5 to TRBJ2-2; TRBD1 might be the D (6 bases). Per the germline V gene, CDR1 is SGHKS and CDR2 is YYEKEE (reference sequence). The CDR3 is 17 amino acids. V was clipped by 4 bases and J by 3 bases, with 19 bases between them. CDR3 region: CASSPARVQGYTGELFF. The CDR3 nucleotides read TGTGCCAGCAGCCCCGCCCGCGTGCAGGGGTACACCGGGGAGCTGTTTTTT.

The genes are TRBV5-6 and TRBJ1-5, with D possibly being TRBD1 (5 bases). Trimming left V 0 bases short and J 5 bases short, with 12 bases between. The CDR3 has 15 amino acids. Germline CDR1 is SGHDT and CDR2 is YYEEEE. CDR3 in DNA: TGTGCCAGCAGCTTGGGGCAGGGTCGGTATCAGCCCCAGCATTTT. Translated, it gives CASSLGQGRYQPQHF.

This clonotype counts as medium-sized. V gene TRBV20-1 combines with J gene TRBJ1-1, with D maybe TRBD1 (6 bases). The ends were cut back, 3 bases at V and 0 bases at J, with 11 bases in the middle. The CDR3 has 14 amino acids. CDR1 and CDR2 (germline): DFQATT, SNEGSKA (reference sequence). The CDR3 DNA is TGCAGTGCTAGCGAAAGACAGGTGAACACTGAAGCTTTCTTT. Protein product: CSASERQVNTEAFF.

This clonotype was observed many times. The CDR3 spells CSVRGVLREGRYEQYF. The CDR3 DNA reads as TGCAGCGTTAGAGGGGTTTTGCGGGAGGGCCGCTACGAGCAGTACTTC. This rearrangement joins TRBV29-1 to TRBJ2-7, with 9 bases matching TRBD2. The CDR3 runs 16 residues. Trimming at V came to 5 bases and at J to 3 bases, leaving 14 bases not matched to a gene. Germline values: CDR1 SQVTM, CDR2 ANQGSEA.

This clonotype was counted ten times or more. The chain employs TRBV20-1 and TRBJ2-3, with D perhaps assigned TRBD1 or TRBD2 (5 bases each). Trimming stripped 3 bases from V and 0 bases from J, with 7 bases between. CDR3 size: 13 residues. The V gene's germline CDR1 is DFQATT and CDR2 SNEGSKA (reference sequence). CDR3 region: CSASRDSTDTQYF. The CDR3 coding sequence is TGCAGTGCTAGTAGGGACAGCACAGATACGCAGTATTTT.

This clonotype has at least ten counts. V gene TRBV27 combines with J gene TRBJ2-5, with a possible D match to TRBD1 (6 bases). The germline CDR1 and CDR2 sequences are MNHEY and SMNVEV (reference sequence). This CDR3 is 14 amino acids long. V lost 2 bases to trimming and J lost 5 bases, with 12 bases between them. CDR3 sequence: CASSLQGSLETQYF. In nucleotides, the CDR3 is TGTGCCAGCAGTTTACAGGGGTCGTTGGAGACCCAGTACTTC.

The J gene is TRBJ2-7, the V gene TRBV18, with D unresolved. The germline gives CDR1 KGHSH, CDR2 LQKENI. The CDR3 length is 15 residues. The germline V and J ends were trimmed by 0 bases and 7 bases, with 16 bases remaining between them. The CDR3 region has the DNA TGTGCCAGCTCACCACCGAGACCAACGCCCTGGGAGCAGTACTTC. Translation: CASSPPRPTPWEQYF.

The V gene is TRBV28, the J gene TRBJ1-1; TRBD1 aligns across 7 bases. From germline, CDR1 is MDHEN and CDR2 SYDVKM. The V gene end was trimmed by 8 bases and the J gene end by 5 bases; junction bases not matched to a gene: 8. This CDR3 contains 13 residues. This chain's CDR3 is CASYTGDGTEAFF. CDR3 sequence (DNA): TGTGCCAGCTATACAGGGGACGGAACTGAAGCTTTCTTT.

This clonotype was seen at least ten times. The rearrangement links TRBV29-1 to TRBJ2-5, with D perhaps TRBD1 (6 bases). Germline V CDR1 and CDR2: SQVTM, ANQGSEA. This CDR3 spans 15 amino acids. The V end was cut by 0 bases, the J end by 5 bases, with 16 bases between. The CDR3 nucleotides are TGCAGCGTTGAAGAACCTGGGACAAACTGGGAGACCCAGTACTTC. The encoded protein is CSVEEPGTNWETQYF.

In this sample, this clonotype turned up a few times. This rearrangement joins TRBV5-1 to TRBJ2-1; D possibly corresponds to TRBD2 (6 bases). This CDR3 has 14 residues. V was pared by 0 bases and J by 9 bases, with 13 bases between. Germline assignment: CDR1 SGHRS and CDR2 YFSETQ. The CDR3 DNA reads TGCGCCAGCAGCTTGGGCGAATCGGGAGCTGAGCAGTTCTTC. It translates to CASSLGESGAEQFF.

DNA for the CDR3: TGCAGTGCTAAAACTCGCAGGACAGTCCTTGAGACCCAGTACTTC. As protein: CSAKTRRTVLETQYF. The chain couples TRBV20-1 to TRBJ2-5; tentative D call: TRBD1 (6 bases). This CDR3 has 15 amino acids. CDR1 and CDR2 (germline): DFQATT, SNEGSKA (reference sequence). Trimming cost V 4 bases and J 5 bases, with 20 bases left between them.